These 20 T cell receptor beta chains share one sample of origin, sequenced in a study of T cell repertoires in cytomegalovirus infection (dated by TCRdb to between 2018 and 2021). These receptors have no identified antigens. Sequencing used an Illumina HiSeq 1500. The public reads were reanalyzed by TCRdb: fastp trimming at Q25, MiXCR alignment, in-frame beta chains only. Entries that share a CDR3 protein sequence are merged under the most common genes and DNA. For this sample the table gives 50,000 to 65,000 distinct CDR3 sequences, of which 20% were detected only once. The ten largest account for more than 55% of the sample. Interpreted using the paper, the treatment or condition label stands for: in vitro stimulation with specific CMV peptide epitopes to enrich CMV-specific T cells. Material: CD8+ T cells from cultured PBMCs, obtained from culture after CMV antigen stimulation. Receptors were obtained from a human donor in good health (CMV status not recorded). Some clones in this sample may be carry-over from other donors' samples.

The chain employs TRBV7-9 and TRBJ2-1; D unclear. Germline-derived CDR1 and CDR2 are SEHNR and FQNEAQ (reference sequence). The V gene lost 1 base and the J gene lost 6 bases, with 7 bases spanning the gap. CDR3 length: 13 amino acids. The CDR3 DNA reads TGTGCCAGCAGCTTAGGAGCCGTCAATGAGCAGTTCTTC. Its translation: CASSLGAVNEQFF.

This clonotype was counted many times. CDR3 DNA sequence: TGTGCCAGCAGCTCCACCCTAGCGGGGGGGAACACAGATACGCAGTATTTT. Protein: CASSSTLAGGNTDTQYF. The rearrangement links TRBV5-6 to TRBJ2-3; the match to TRBD2 covers 12 bases. This CDR3 contains 17 residues. The V segment lost 3 bases and the J segment 2 bases; nucleotides outside the gene matches: 7. Germline loops: CDR1 SGHDT, CDR2 YYEEEE.

This clonotype was seen only a few times. The chain combines TRBV12-3 or TRBV12-4 with TRBJ2-2; tentatively, D is TRBD1 or TRBD2 (6 bases each). CDR3 length: 13 amino acids. Trimming left V 7 bases short and J 7 bases short, with 13 bases between. The chain's CDR3 is CASTSEGDGELFF. The CDR3 DNA sequence: TGTGCCAGCACCTCGGAGGGGGACGGGGAGCTGTTTTTT.

The sample holds a few counts of this clonotype. The chain couples TRBV12-3 or TRBV12-4 to TRBJ2-1; 11 bases are shared with TRBD2. J gave up 7 bases and V 6 bases, and 8 bases lay outside the gene matches. This CDR3 is 15 amino acids long. The CDR3 loop reads CASSPTSGSYNEQFF. The CDR3 region has the DNA TGTGCCAGCAGCCCTACTAGCGGGAGCTATAATGAGCAGTTCTTC.

This clonotype appeared once. The chain couples TRBV7-8 to TRBJ2-7; D might be TRBD1 or TRBD2, each matching 6 bases. Germline V gene data show CDR1 as SGHVS and CDR2 as FQNEAQ. The ends were cut back, 5 bases at V and 5 bases at J, with 16 bases in the middle. The CDR3 totals 14 residues. In DNA, the CDR3 is TGTGCCAGCAGCCCCCCGGGGGCGGGGAACGAGCAGTACTTC. Translation gives CASSPPGAGNEQYF.

A few counts support this clonotype. The rearrangement links TRBV7-2 to TRBJ2-3; TRBD2 aligns across 7 bases. The junction had 7 bases not matched to a gene; V was cut back by 8 bases and J by 2 bases. CDR3 length: 14 amino acids. Germline V gives CDR1 SGHTA, CDR2 FQGNSA. Here the CDR3 DNA reads TGTGCCAGCTGGGGCGGGAGCTTCACAGATACGCAGTATTTT. This codes for CASWGGSFTDTQYF.

This chain joins TRBV7-8 and TRBJ2-3; D possibly corresponds to TRBD2 (6 bases). CDR1 is SGHVS and CDR2 is FQNEAQ in the germline V gene. This CDR3 comprises 15 residues. The ends were cut back, 3 bases at V and 3 bases at J, with 13 bases in the middle. CDR3 region: CASSFRGAETDTQYF. The CDR3 region has the DNA TGTGCCAGCAGCTTCCGCGGGGCAGAAACAGATACGCAGTATTTT.

The sample holds a few counts of this clonotype. V gene TRBV27 combines with J gene TRBJ1-2; 9 bases are a match to TRBD1. Germline V CDR1 and CDR2: MNHEY, SMNVEV (reference sequence). The ends lost 6 bases at V and 7 bases at J; junction bases unmatched: 6. CDR3 length equals 13 residues. DNA for the CDR3: TGTGCCAGCAGGACAGGGGGATATGGTGGCTACACCTTC. It encodes CASRTGGYGGYTF.

The chain combines TRBV7-2 with TRBJ2-7; TRBD2 matches at 9 bases. V shed 1 base, J shed 5 bases, and the junction held 12 bases outside the gene matches. Germline CDR1 reads SGHTA; CDR2 reads FQGNSA. The CDR3 runs to 17 residues. The CDR3 protein is CASSLDPFVAGVDEQYF. CDR3 DNA: TGTGCCAGCAGCTTAGACCCCTTCGTAGCGGGAGTAGACGAGCAGTACTTC. Full variable domain (rest looked up from reference TRBV7-2 and TRBJ2-7): GAGVSQSPSNKVTEKGKDVELRCDPISGHTALYWYRQSLGQGLEFLIYFQGNSAPDKSGLPSDRFSAERTGGSVSTLTIQRTQQEDSAVYLCASSLDPFVAGVDEQYFGPGTRLTVT.

This clonotype was detected a few times. The chain employs TRBV7-8 and TRBJ2-2; TRBD2 matches 9 bases. V trimming: 1 base; J trimming: 0 bases; junction bases outside the gene matches: 3. CDR3 length equals 17 residues. Looked up from germline, CDR1 is SGHVS and CDR2 is FQNEAQ. The CDR3 coding sequence is TGTGCCAGCAGCTTAGGACTAGCGGCAGCGAACACCGGGGAGCTGTTTTTT. Protein: CASSLGLAAANTGELFF.

The rearrangement links TRBV15 to TRBJ2-7; 8 bases match TRBD1. The CDR3 has 15 amino acids. With V trimmed by 4 bases and J by 2 bases, 7 bases remained unmatched. Looked up from germline, CDR1 is LNHNV and CDR2 is YYDKDF (reference sequence). CDR3 in DNA: TGTGCCACCAGCATCCGAGACAGGGGCCCCTACGAGCAGTACTTC. Translated, it gives CATSIRDRGPYEQYF. The variable domain in full, with the rest retrieved from reference TRBV15 and TRBJ2-7, is DAMVIQNPRYQVTQFGKPVTLSCSQTLNHNVMYWYQQKSSQAPKLLFHYYDKDFNNEADTPDNFQSRRPNTSFCFLDIRSPGLGDTAMYLCATSIRDRGPYEQYFGPGTRLTVT.

The J gene is TRBJ1-1, the V gene TRBV5-1; no reliable D call. CDR1 and CDR2 from the germline V gene are SGHRS and YFSETQ. Trimming cost V 4 bases and J 3 bases, with 7 bases left between them. The CDR3 has 12 amino acids. The CDR3 DNA sequence: TGCGCCAGCAGCCCAGACGACACTGAAGCTTTCTTT. Its protein product is CASSPDDTEAFF.

The chain joins TRBV7-2 to TRBJ1-2; TRBD1 might be the D (6 bases). The germline V gene encodes CDR1 SGHTA and CDR2 FQGNSA. The CDR3 extends over 15 amino acids. Trimming stripped 5 bases from V and 0 bases from J, with 13 bases between. DNA of the CDR3: TGTGCCAGCAGCCGAAGGACAGCGCCTAACTATGGCTACACCTTC. Protein product: CASSRRTAPNYGYTF.

The CDR3 reads CASSSRLASGGSNEQFF. The DNA for the CDR3 is TGTGCCAGCAGTTCTCGCTTGGCTAGCGGGGGTTCTAATGAGCAGTTCTTC. J is TRBJ2-1 and V is TRBV6-6; 10 nucleotides match TRBD2. This CDR3 has 17 amino acids. V lost 4 bases and J lost 7; bases outside the gene matches: 13. The germline V gene encodes CDR1 MNHNY and CDR2 SVGAGI (reference sequence).

The chain has TRBV7-3 and TRBJ1-2, with unresolved D. Between the trimmed V and J ends, which lost 10 bases and 1 base, there was a span of 13 bases. There are 13 residues in the CDR3. The germline gives CDR1 SGHTA, CDR2 FQGTGA. The DNA of the CDR3 is TGTGCCACCCGGATACCCCATAACTATGGCTACACCTTC. Translating it yields CATRIPHNYGYTF.

This clonotype was seen more than once but under ten times. This chain uses TRBV20-1 with TRBJ2-5; D possibly corresponds to TRBD1 (7 bases). With 0 bases removed from V and 4 bases from J, the gap between germline ends came to 15 bases. The CDR3 spans 15 residues. Germline V gives CDR1 DFQATT, CDR2 SNEGSKA (reference sequence). CDR3: CSARDTQGDLETQYF. The CDR3 DNA sequence: TGCAGTGCTAGAGATACCCAGGGGGACTTAGAGACCCAGTACTTC.

This clonotype was detected only a few times. The chain links TRBV7-3 to TRBJ1-1, with a tentative D call TRBD1 (6 bases). The CDR3 is 15 residues long. The V end lost 5 bases, the J end lost 4 bases, and 17 bases lay between the germline ends. Germline V gene lookup returns CDR1 SGHTA and CDR2 FQGTGA. The CDR3, as DNA: TGTGCCAGCAGCCCCTACCCGGGACAAGGCACTGAAGCTTTCTTT. It encodes CASSPYPGQGTEAFF. Full variable domain (outside the CDR3, taken from reference TRBV7-3 and TRBJ1-1): GAGVSQTPSNKVTEKGKYVELRCDPISGHTALYWYRQSLGQGPEFLIYFQGTGAADDSGLPNDRFFAVRPEGSVSTLKIQRTERGDSAVYLCASSPYPGQGTEAFFGQGTRLTVV.

Written as DNA, the CDR3 is TGTGCCAGCAGCCCCTTGGGTGAGCAGTTCTTC. Encoded protein: CASSPLGEQFF. The chain employs TRBV6-6 and TRBJ2-1; D not resolved. This CDR3 spans 11 amino acids. The V end was cut by 6 bases, the J end by 9 bases, with 9 bases between. CDR1 is MNHNY and CDR2 is SVGAGI in the germline V gene (reference sequence).

This clonotype has just a few counts. Here the CDR3 reads CASSLGHNTGELFF. As DNA, the CDR3 is TGTGCCAGCAGTTTAGGACATAACACCGGGGAGCTGTTTTTT. The V gene is TRBV12-3 or TRBV12-4, the J gene TRBJ2-2; the D is unclear. CDR3 length equals 14 residues. The ends were cut back, 1 base at V and 2 bases at J, with 5 bases in the middle.

There are a few counts of this clonotype. The chain joins TRBV19 to TRBJ1-1; D might be TRBD1 (6 bases). Per the germline V gene, CDR1 is LNHDA and CDR2 is SQIVND (reference sequence). Trimming shortened V by 3 bases and J by 8 bases, and 10 bases separated the two germline ends. There are 12 residues in the CDR3. DNA for the CDR3: TGTGCCAGTAGTATTAGGGGGACAGAAGCTTTCTTT. Its protein product is CASSIRGTEAFF.